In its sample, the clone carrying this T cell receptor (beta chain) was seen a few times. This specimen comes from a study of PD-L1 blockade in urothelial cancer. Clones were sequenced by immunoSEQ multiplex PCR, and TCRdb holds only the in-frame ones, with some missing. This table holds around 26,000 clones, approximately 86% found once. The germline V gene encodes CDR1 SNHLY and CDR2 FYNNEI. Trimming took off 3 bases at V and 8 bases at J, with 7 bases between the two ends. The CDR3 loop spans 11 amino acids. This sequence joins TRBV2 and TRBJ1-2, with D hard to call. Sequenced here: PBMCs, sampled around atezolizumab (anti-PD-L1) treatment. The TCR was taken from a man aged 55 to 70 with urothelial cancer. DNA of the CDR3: TGTGCCAGCAGTGAGGAGCTAGGCTACACCTTC. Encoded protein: CASSEELGYTF.